This T cell receptor (beta chain) was sequenced during a study of PD-L1 blockade in urothelial cancer. Background on the study: Investigators checked blood 3 weeks (second dose) and 6 weeks after treatment start.

Overall study findings and caveats: Better survival was predicted when blood TCR clonality before treatment fell below the median.

The time point denotes: pretreatment peripheral blood. Measured with immunoSEQ multiplex PCR; TCRdb has only the in-frame clones, and not every one. The sample lists some 40,000 clones; more than 70% were seen once. For this clone: Its target is not known.

The source is a donor aged 40 or older with urothelial cancer. This material consisted of PBMCs, taken around atezolizumab (anti-PD-L1) treatment.

CDR3 sequence (DNA): TGTGCCAGCAGTCCCCTAGCGGGAGGCTACAATGAGCAGTTCTTC. Translated: CASSPLAGGYNEQFF. This rearrangement joins TRBV6-4 to TRBJ2-1, with 11 nucleotides matching TRBD2. This CDR3 region has 15 residues. The germline V gene encodes CDR1 MRHNA and CDR2 SNTAGT. V lost 5 bases, J lost 3 bases, and 3 bases stayed unmatched.